The present TCR beta chain was sequenced within a study of shared clonotypes between healthy human individuals. Study conclusions and caveats: Few donors restricted represented genetic and exposure-history diversity.

TCRdb's copy holds only in-frame clones and misses some; the assay was immunoSEQ multiplex PCR. This sample yields nearly 1,000,000 clones, of which 76% are seen a single time; around 1.4% belongs to the top ten. Germline values: CDR1 SNHLY, CDR2 FYNNEI. The CDR3 runs to 14 residues. V lost 6 bases and J lost 0, with 8 bases in between. The sample holds one count of this clone. Its antigen is undetermined. The TCR comes from a young man in good health. V gene TRBV2 combines with J gene TRBJ1-4; weak D call: TRBD1 (5 bases). The specimen sequenced was memory CD4+ T cells sorted from blood. The subset is: CD45RA-negative fraction. CDR3 amino acids: CASRGRTTNEKLFF. Written as DNA, the CDR3 is TGTGCCAGCAGGGGACGGACAACTAATGAAAAACTGTTTTTT. Full variable domain (remainder filled in from reference TRBV2 and TRBJ1-4): EPEVTQTPSHQVTQMGQEVILRCVPISNHLYFYWYRQILGQKVEFLVSFYNNEISEKSEIFDDQFSVERPDGSNFTLKIRSTKLEDSAMYFCASRGRTTNEKLFFGSGTQLSVL.